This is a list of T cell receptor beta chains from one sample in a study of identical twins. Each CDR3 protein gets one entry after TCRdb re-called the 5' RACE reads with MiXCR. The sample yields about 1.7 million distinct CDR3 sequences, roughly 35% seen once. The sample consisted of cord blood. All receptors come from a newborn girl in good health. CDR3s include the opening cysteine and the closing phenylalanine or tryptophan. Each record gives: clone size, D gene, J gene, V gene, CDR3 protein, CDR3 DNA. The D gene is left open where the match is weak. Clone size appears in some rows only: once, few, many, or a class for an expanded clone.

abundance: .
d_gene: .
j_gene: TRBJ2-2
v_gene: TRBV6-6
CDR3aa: CASGHPTGELFF
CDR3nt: TGTGCCAGCGGCCATCCAACCGGGGAGCTGTTTTTT

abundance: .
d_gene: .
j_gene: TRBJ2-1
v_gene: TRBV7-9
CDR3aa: CASSSRPWQQFF
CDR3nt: TGTGCCAGCAGCTCGCGCCCATGGCAGCAGTTCTTC

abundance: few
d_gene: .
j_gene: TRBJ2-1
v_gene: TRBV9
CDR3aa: CASSADGLSLYNEQFF
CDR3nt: TGTGCCAGCAGCGCGGACGGACTGAGTCTATACAATGAGCAGTTCTTC

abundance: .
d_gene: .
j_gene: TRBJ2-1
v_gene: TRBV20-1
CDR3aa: CSAPRTGNNEQFF
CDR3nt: TGCAGTGCTCCCCGTACAGGGAACAATGAGCAGTTCTTC

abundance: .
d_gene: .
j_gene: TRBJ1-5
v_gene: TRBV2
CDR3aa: CASVSGPDQPQHF
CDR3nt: TGTGCCAGCGTTTCGGGACCCGATCAGCCCCAGCATTTT

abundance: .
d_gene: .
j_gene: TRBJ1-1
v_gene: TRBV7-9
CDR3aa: CASSSTGPTNTEAFF
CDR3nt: TGTGCCAGCAGTTCCACCGGGCCCACGAACACTGAAGCTTTCTTT

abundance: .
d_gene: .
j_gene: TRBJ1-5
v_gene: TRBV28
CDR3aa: CASMGGGLSNQPQHF
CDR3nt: TGTGCCAGCATGGGCGGGGGACTTAGCAATCAGCCCCAGCATTTT

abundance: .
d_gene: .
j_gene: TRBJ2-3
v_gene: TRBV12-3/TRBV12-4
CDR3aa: CASSLGRGEADTQYF
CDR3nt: TGTGCCAGCAGTTTGGGGCGGGGAGAGGCAGATACGCAGTATTTT

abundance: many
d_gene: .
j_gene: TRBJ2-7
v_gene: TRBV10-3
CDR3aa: CAIRQDYEQYF
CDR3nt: TGTGCCATCAGGCAAGACTACGAGCAGTACTTC

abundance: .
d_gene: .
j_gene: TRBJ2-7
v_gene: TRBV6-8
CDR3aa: CACYRDSPSIYNEQYF
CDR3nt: TGTGCCTGCTACCGGGACTCCCCCTCCATATACAATGAGCAGTACTTC

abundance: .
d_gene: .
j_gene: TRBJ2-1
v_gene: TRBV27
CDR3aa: CATREETQFF
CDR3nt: TGTGCCACCCGCGAAGAGACCCAGTTCTTC

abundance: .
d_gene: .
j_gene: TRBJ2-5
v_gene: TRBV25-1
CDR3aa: CASSKRGAQETQYF
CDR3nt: TGTGCCAGCAGTAAACGCGGGGCCCAAGAGACCCAGTACTTC

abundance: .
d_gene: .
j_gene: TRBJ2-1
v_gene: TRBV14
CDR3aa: CASSPRTNHYNEQFF
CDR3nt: TGTGCCAGCAGCCCGAGGACTAACCATTACAATGAGCAGTTCTTC

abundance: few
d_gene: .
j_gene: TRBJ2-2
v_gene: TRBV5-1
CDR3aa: CASSLVLENTGELFF
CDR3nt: TGCGCCAGCAGCTTGGTGCTAGAGAACACCGGGGAGCTGTTTTTT

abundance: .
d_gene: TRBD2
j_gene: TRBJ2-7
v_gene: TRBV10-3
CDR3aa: CTISGGSSGSFEQYF
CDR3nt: TGTACCATCAGTGGGGGGTCTAGCGGGAGTTTCGAGCAGTACTTC

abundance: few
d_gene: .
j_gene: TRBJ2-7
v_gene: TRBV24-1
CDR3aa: CATSVRYSYEQYF
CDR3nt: TGTGCCACCAGTGTCCGGTACTCCTACGAGCAGTACTTC

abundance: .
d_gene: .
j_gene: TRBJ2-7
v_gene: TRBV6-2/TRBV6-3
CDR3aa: CASTQRPDYEQYF
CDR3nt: TGTGCCAGCACTCAAAGGCCTGACTACGAGCAGTACTTC

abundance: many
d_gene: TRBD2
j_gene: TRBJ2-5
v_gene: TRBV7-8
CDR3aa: CASSLVVYGGGETQYF
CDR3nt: TGTGCCAGCAGCTTAGTAGTTTATGGCGGGGGAGAGACCCAGTACTTC

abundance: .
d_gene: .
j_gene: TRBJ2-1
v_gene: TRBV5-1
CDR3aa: CASSLQASLYNEQFF
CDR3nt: TGCGCCAGCAGCTTGCAGGCTAGCCTCTACAATGAGCAGTTCTTC

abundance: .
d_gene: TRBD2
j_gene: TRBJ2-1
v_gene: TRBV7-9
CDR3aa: CASSRTSGPNNEQFF
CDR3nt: TGTGCCAGCAGCCGGACTAGCGGCCCTAACAATGAGCAGTTCTTC

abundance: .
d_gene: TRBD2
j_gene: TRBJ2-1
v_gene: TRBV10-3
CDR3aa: CAIKRGAYNGQFF
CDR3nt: TGTGCCATCAAGCGGGGGGCCTACAATGGGCAGTTCTTC

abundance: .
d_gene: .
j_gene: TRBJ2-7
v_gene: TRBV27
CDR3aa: CASSLSQGFTSYEQYF
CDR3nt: TGTGCCAGCAGTTTATCCCAGGGGTTCACGTCCTACGAGCAGTACTTC

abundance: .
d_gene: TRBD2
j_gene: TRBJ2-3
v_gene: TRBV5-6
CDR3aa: CASSFLAGAYTDTQYF
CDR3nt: TGTGCCAGCAGCTTTTTAGCGGGGGCCTACACAGATACGCAGTATTTT

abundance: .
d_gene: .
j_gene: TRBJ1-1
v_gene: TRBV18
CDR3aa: CASSPIGEGAEAFF
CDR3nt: TGTGCCAGCTCACCAATCGGGGAGGGGGCTGAAGCTTTCTTT

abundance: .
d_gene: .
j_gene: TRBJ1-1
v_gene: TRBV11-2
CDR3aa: CASSLVVGYTGLNTEAFF
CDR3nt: TGTGCCAGCAGCTTAGTAGTAGGGTATACAGGGTTGAACACTGAAGCTTTCTTT

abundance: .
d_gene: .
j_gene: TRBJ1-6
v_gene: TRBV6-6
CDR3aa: CASSPPTGSPNSPLHF
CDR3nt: TGTGCCAGCAGCCCCCCCACAGGGTCGCCTAATTCACCCCTCCACTTT

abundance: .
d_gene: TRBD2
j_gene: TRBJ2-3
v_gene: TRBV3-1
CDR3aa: CASSQRLAGPTDTQYF
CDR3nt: TGTGCCAGCAGCCAGAGACTAGCGGGCCCCACAGATACGCAGTATTTT

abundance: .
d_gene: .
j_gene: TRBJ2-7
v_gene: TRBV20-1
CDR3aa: CSARAYRDPYEQYF
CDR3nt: TGCAGTGCTAGAGCCTACAGGGACCCCTACGAGCAGTACTTC

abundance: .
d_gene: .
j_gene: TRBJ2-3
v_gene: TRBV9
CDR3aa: CASSSGLLGTDTQYF
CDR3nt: TGTGCCAGCAGCTCGGGACTTCTAGGCACAGATACGCAGTATTTT

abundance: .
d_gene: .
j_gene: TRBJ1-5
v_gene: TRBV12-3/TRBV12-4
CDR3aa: CASSFKAGSQPQHF
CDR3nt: TGTGCCAGCAGTTTTAAGGCAGGGAGTCAGCCCCAGCATTTT

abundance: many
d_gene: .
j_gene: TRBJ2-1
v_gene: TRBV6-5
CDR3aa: CASSSPGYNEQFF
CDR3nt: TGTGCCAGCAGTTCCCCAGGCTACAATGAGCAGTTCTTC

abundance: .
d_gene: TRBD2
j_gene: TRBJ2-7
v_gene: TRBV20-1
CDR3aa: CSATGTRDSYEQYF
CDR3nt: TGCAGTGCTACCGGGACTAGAGACTCCTACGAGCAGTACTTC

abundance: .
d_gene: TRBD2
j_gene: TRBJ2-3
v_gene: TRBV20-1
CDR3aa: CSAPRAGVADTQYF
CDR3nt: TGCAGTGCTCCTAGAGCGGGGGTCGCAGATACGCAGTATTTT

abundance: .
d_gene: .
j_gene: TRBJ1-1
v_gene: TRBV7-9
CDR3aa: CASSPQQRLNTEAFF
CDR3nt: TGTGCCAGCAGCCCTCAACAGAGACTGAACACTGAAGCTTTCTTT

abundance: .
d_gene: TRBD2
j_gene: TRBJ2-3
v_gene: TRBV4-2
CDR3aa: CASSRKSGAPFTDTQYF
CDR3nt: TGTGCCAGCAGCCGAAAGAGCGGGGCCCCTTTCACAGATACGCAGTATTTT

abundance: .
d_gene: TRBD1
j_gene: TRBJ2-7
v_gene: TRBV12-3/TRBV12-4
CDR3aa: CASSFFTGAYEQYF
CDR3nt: TGTGCCAGCAGTTTCTTTACAGGGGCCTACGAGCAGTACTTC

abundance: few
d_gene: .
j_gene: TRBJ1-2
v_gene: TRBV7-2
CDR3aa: CASSRQAHYGYTF
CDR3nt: TGTGCCAGCAGCCGACAGGCCCACTATGGCTACACCTTC

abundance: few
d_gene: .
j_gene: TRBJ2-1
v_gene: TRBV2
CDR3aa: CASSPISVNEQFF
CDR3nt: TGTGCCAGCAGCCCAATATCGGTTAATGAGCAGTTCTTC

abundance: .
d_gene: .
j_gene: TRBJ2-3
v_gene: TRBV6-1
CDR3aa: CASSEELARDTQYF
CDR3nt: TGTGCCAGCAGTGAAGAGCTAGCCCGAGATACGCAGTATTTT

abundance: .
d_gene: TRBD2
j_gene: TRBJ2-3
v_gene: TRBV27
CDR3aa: CASGLSGGPWYF
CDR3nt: TGTGCCAGCGGTTTATCGGGAGGGCCCTGGTATTTT

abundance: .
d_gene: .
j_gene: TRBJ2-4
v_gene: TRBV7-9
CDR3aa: CASSITVTIQYF
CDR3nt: TGTGCCAGCAGCATAACAGTGACAATTCAGTACTTC

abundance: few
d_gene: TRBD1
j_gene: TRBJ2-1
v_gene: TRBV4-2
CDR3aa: CAARDRVPYTANNEQFF
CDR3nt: TGTGCCGCCCGGGACAGGGTCCCTTACACGGCCAACAATGAGCAGTTCTTC

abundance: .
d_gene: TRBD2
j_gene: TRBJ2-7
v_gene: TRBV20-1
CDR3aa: CSDRNSGRGVEQYF
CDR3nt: TGCAGTGATCGAAATAGCGGGAGGGGGGTCGAGCAGTACTTC